Detailed here is one T cell receptor (beta chain). No antigen is known for it. Trimming left V 7 bases short and J 3 bases short, with 10 bases between. CDR3 length equals 11 residues. From germline, CDR1 is SQVTM and CDR2 ANQGSEA. The source of the sample is a study of beta chain features in type 1 diabetes. Notes on the study in general: Sequencing from cDNA could over-represent high-TCR-expressing cells. Type 1 diabetes patients had moderately but significantly shorter TCRB CDR3s in all four CD4+ subsets.

Expressed TCRB transcripts were sequenced because the entire RNA isolate underwent reverse transcription. Sequencing was performed with immunoSEQ multiplex PCR; in TCRdb, only in-frame clones are kept and a portion is missing. The sample includes 330,000 or so clones, roughly 13% of them seen just once. What was sequenced was naive CD4+ T cells from blood. The J gene is TRBJ2-7, the V gene TRBV29-1, with a weak D call TRBD2 (6 bases). This sequence originates from a woman aged 18-29 years with type 1 diabetes. CDR3 sequence (DNA): TGCAGCGGGGGGGACGACTACGAGCAGTACTTC. Encoded protein: CSGGDDYEQYF.